This TCR beta chain was recovered during a study of regulatory T cells in long-lasting Graves disease. Stated time point: newly diagnosed GD, antithyroid drugs for less than 3 months. RNA from PBMCs was the source of the TCR library. Around 9 milliliters of peripheral blood were drawn into EDTA tubes. Findings of the study overall: Between persistent patients, 2,500 to 3,500 public clonotypes were shared, exceeding the 900 to 1,000 shared between new patients.

Arm-PCR of CDR3 regions and iRepertoire HTBI primers were used to build TCR beta libraries. Using its own MiXCR run on the multiplex PCR reads, TCRdb lists one record per CDR3 protein. This sample yields over 450,000 distinct CDR3 sequences, of which around 13% are seen a single time; around 9.3% belongs to the top ten. The table lists this clonotype with many counts. The antigen is not known. This CDR3 is 14 amino acids long. With V trimmed by 6 bases and J by 1 base, 5 bases remained unmatched. Germline V gene lookup returns CDR1 LNHDA and CDR2 SQIVND (reference sequence). This sample also appeared in a second study, on T cells in Graves' hyperthyroidism and ophthalmopathy.

The V call is TRBV19, the J call TRBJ1-1, with 7 positions matching TRBD1. The source material was peripheral blood mononuclear cells (PBMCs), sampled at new diagnosis, from a patient treated with antithyroid drugs. This sequence originates from a woman aged 25 to 45 with Graves disease. The CDR3 DNA reads as TGTGCCAGTAGGGAACAGGGGAAGAACACTGAAGCTTTCTTT. Translated: CASREQGKNTEAFF.